Reported below is one TCR beta chain. As yet, its antigen is unknown. Its ends do not fully match the called genes, so a read error is possible. The record originates from a study of blood T cells in healthy people across ages. Points from the study as a whole: Because sorting was not performed, PBMCs prevented conclusive naive versus antigen-experienced comparison. The fall in TCR beta diversity per million T cells was roughly linear with age.

Using a J-beta primer mix together with a sample-barcoded 5' primer, a second PCR was run for about 6 to 12 cycles. One entry per CDR3 protein results from TCRdb running MiXCR on the 5' RACE reads. The table records about 750,000 distinct CDR3 sequences, 53% of them present only once. Germline CDR1 MGHRA, CDR2 YSYEKL. The CDR3 is 17 residues long. The authors isolated at least 7 million PBMCs per sample. The sequencing input was blood. This clonotype originated in a man older than 75 in good health. J is TRBJ2-3 and V is TRBV4-1; 7 bases are a match to TRBD1. As DNA, the CDR3 is TGCGCCAGCAGCCAAGATCAGGGGGACCGATACACAGAGACGCAGTATTTT. It is translated as CASSQDQGDRYTETQYF.